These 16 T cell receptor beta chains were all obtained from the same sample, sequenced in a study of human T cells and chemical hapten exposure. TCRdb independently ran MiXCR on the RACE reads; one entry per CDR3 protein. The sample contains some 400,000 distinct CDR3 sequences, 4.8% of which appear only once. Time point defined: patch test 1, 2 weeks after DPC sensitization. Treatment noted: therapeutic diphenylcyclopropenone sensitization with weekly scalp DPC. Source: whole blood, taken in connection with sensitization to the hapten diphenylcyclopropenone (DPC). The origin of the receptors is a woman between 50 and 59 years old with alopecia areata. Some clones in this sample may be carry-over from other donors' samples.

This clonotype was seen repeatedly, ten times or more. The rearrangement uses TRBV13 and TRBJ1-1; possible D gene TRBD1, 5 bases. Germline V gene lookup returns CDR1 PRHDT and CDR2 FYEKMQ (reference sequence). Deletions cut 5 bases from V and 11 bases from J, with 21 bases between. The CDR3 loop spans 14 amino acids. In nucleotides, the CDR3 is TGTGCCAGCAGCCAACCCGGGACCCTCGAGGGGGCTTTCTTT. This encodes CASSQPGTLEGAFF.

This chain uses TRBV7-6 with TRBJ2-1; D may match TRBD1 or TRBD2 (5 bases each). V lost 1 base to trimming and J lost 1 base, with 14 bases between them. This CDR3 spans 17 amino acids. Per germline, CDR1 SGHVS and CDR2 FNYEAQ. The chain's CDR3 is CASSLVGRETSYNEQFF. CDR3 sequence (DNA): TGTGCCAGCAGCTTAGTCGGCAGGGAGACTTCCTACAATGAGCAGTTCTTC.

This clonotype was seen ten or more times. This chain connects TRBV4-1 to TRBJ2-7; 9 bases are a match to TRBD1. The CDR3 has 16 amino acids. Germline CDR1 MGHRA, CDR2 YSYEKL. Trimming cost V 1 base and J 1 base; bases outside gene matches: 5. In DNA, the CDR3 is TGCGCCAGCAGCCAAGTCCCGGGACAGGGATCCTACGAGCAGTACTTC. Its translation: CASSQVPGQGSYEQYF.

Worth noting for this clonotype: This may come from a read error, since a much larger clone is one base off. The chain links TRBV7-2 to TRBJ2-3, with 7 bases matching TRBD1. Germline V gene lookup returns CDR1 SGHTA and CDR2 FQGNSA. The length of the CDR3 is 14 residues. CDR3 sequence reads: CASILRQGLDTQYF. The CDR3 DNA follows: TGTGCCAGCATCTTAAGACAGGGTTTAGATACGCAGTATTTT.

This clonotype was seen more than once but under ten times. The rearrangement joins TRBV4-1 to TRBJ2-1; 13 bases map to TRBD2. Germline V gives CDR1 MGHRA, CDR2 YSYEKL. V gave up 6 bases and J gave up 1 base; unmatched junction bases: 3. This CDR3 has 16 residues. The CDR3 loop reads CASRVLAGGSYNEQFF. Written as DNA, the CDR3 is TGCGCCAGCAGGGTACTAGCGGGGGGGTCCTACAATGAGCAGTTCTTC.

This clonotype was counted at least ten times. CDR3 DNA: TGTGCCAGCAGCTACACTAGCGGGAGGCCGAGCACAGATACGCAGTATTTT. Translating gives CASSYTSGRPSTDTQYF. This chain uses TRBV3-1 with TRBJ2-3; 12 bases align to TRBD2. This CDR3 comprises 17 residues. Germline CDR1 and CDR2: LGHDT and YNNKEL (reference sequence). V was clipped by 5 bases and J by 0 bases; unmatched bases: 6.

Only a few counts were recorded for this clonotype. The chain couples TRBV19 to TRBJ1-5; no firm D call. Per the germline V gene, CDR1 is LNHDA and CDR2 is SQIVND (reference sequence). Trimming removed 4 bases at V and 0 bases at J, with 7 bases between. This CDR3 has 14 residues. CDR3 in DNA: TGTGCCAGTAGTAACGTAGGTAGCAATCAGCCCCAGCATTTT. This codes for CASSNVGSNQPQHF.

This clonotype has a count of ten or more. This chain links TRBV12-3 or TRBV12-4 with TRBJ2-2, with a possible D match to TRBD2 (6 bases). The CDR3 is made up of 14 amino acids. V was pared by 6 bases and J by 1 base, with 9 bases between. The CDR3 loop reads CASRGGVNTGELFF. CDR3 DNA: TGTGCCAGCAGGGGGGGAGTGAACACCGGGGAGCTGTTTTTT.

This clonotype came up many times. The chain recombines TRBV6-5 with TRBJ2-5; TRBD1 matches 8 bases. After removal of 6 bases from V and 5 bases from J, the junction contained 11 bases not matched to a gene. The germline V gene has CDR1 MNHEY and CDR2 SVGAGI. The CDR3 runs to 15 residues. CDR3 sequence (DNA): TGTGCCAGCAGAACAACGGGACAGGAGGGGGAGACCCAGTACTTC. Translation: CASRTTGQEGETQYF.

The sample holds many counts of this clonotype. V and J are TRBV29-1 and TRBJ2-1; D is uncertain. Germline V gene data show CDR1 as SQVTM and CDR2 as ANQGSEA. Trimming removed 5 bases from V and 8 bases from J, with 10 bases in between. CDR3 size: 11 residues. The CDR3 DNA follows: TGCAGCGTTTCGGAGATTGATGAGCAGTTCTTC. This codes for CSVSEIDEQFF.

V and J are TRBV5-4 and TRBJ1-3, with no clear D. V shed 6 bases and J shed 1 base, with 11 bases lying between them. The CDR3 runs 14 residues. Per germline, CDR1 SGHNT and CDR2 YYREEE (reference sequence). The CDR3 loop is CASTTRESGNTIYF. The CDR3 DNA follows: TGTGCCAGCACTACACGGGAGTCTGGAAACACCATATATTTT.

The CDR3 loop reads CSAYRGPEAFF. The CDR3 DNA reads as TGCAGTGCCTACAGGGGACCTGAAGCTTTCTTT. The chain combines TRBV20-1 with TRBJ1-1; 7 bases fit TRBD1. V was clipped by 6 bases and J by 6 bases; unmatched bases: 4. This CDR3 has 11 residues. Germline-derived CDR1 and CDR2 are DFQATT and SNEGSKA (reference sequence).

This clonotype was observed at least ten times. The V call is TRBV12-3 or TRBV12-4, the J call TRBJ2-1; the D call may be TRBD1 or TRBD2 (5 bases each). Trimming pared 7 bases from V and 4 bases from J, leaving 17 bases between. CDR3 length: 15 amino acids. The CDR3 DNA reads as TGTGCCAGCAACCCCCCCGGGACCCTGTACAATGAGCAGTTCTTC. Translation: CASNPPGTLYNEQFF.

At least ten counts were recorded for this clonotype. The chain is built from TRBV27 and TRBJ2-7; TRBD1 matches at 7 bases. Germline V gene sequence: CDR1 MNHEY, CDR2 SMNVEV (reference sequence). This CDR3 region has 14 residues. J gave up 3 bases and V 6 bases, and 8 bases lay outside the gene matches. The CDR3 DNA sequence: TGTGCCAGCAGCCCAGGACAGGAGATCTACGAGCAGTACTTC. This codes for CASSPGQEIYEQYF.

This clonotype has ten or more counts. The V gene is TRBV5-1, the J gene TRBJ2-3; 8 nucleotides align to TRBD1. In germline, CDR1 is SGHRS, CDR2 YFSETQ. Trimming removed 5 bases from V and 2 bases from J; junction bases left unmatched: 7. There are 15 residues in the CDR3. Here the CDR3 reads CASSPGTGPTDTQYF. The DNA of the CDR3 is TGCGCCAGCAGTCCCGGGACAGGTCCCACAGATACGCAGTATTTT.

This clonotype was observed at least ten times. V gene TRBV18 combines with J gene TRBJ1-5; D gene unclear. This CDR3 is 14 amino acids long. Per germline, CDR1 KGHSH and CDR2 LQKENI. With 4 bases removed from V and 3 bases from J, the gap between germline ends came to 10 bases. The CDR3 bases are TGTGCCAGCTCACAAGGACGGAACAATCAGCCCCAGCATTTT. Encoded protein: CASSQGRNNQPQHF.